One sample yielded the 28 T cell receptor beta chains listed below, sequenced in a study of early T cells in non-severe SARS-CoV-2 infection. In TCRdb, the 5' RACE reads were re-called with MiXCR into one record per CDR3 protein. Among tens of thousands of distinct CDR3 sequences listed, around 6% were seen once. Sequences were obtained from whole blood. Source of these receptors: an adult who was a healthcare worker with PCR-confirmed SARS-CoV-2 infection or an uninfected control (not recorded which).

This clonotype came up a few times. The chain couples TRBV27 to TRBJ2-1, with 7 bases matching TRBD2. This CDR3 is 16 amino acids long. Per germline, CDR1 MNHEY and CDR2 SMNVEV (reference sequence). J gave up 3 bases and V 4 bases, and 9 bases lay outside the gene matches. Here the CDR3 reads CASSSVGRGIYNEQFF. Here the CDR3 DNA reads TGTGCCAGCAGTTCAGTGGGGCGGGGGATCTACAATGAGCAGTTCTTC.

This clonotype was recorded a few times. The rearrangement uses TRBV4-3 and TRBJ2-1; 13 bases are shared with TRBD2. The CDR3 length is 17 residues. With 5 bases clipped from V and 3 bases from J, the junction kept 7 bases outside the gene matches. CDR1 and CDR2 (germline): LGHNA, YSLEER. Here the CDR3 DNA reads TGCGCCAGCAGCGTGATGGGACTAGCGGGGAGCTACAATGAGCAGTTCTTC. This encodes CASSVMGLAGSYNEQFF.

At least ten counts were recorded for this clonotype. The V gene is TRBV21-1, the J gene TRBJ1-2; TRBD1, the D gene given by the table, was not confirmed from the DNA. TRBV21-1 is designated a pseudogene. The CDR3 consists of 17 residues. CDR3 in amino acids: CASSLCPGPTGNYGYTF. DNA of the CDR3: TGTGCCAGCAGCCTGTGTCCGGGGCCAACTGGAAACTATGGCTACACCTTC.

Comments on this clonotype: This may arise from a read error, as a much more abundant clone is one base away. J is TRBJ1-3 and V is TRBV29-1; D is uncertain. The germline CDR1 and CDR2 sequences are SQVTM and ANQGSEA. This CDR3 is built from 13 residues. V was shortened by 4 bases and J by 2 bases, with 9 bases between the two germline ends. The DNA for the CDR3 is TGCAGCGTTGCTCTCCTTACTGGAAACACCATATATTTT. It codes for CSVALLTGNTIYF.

This clonotype came up many times. The V call is TRBV6-4, the J call TRBJ2-3, with 8 bases identical to TRBD2. Germline V gene data show CDR1 as MRHNA and CDR2 as SNTAGT. This CDR3 contains 14 residues. Trimming took 6 bases from V and 5 from J; bases not matched to a gene: 7. CDR3 protein: CASRPGGPGDTQYF. In nucleotides, the CDR3 is TGTGCCAGCAGACCGGGGGGGCCGGGAGATACGCAGTATTTT.

This clonotype was detected ten times or more. The chain carries TRBV28 and TRBJ2-5, with 9 bases identical to TRBD2. Germline V gives CDR1 MDHEN, CDR2 SYDVKM. The CDR3 is 17 amino acids. Unmatched junction bases numbered 12, after V lost 2 bases and J lost 5 bases. DNA for the CDR3: TGTGCCAGCAGTTTAGAGAATAGCGGGGGCGTGTGGGAGACCCAGTACTTC. Its translation is CASSLENSGGVWETQYF.

This clonotype was observed many times. The chain uses TRBV7-6 and TRBJ2-2; 9 bases fit TRBD1. The germline CDR1 and CDR2 sequences are SGHVS and FNYEAQ. V shed 5 bases, J shed 4 bases, and the junction held 5 bases outside the gene matches. This CDR3 has 15 amino acids. CDR3: CASSATGGSTGELFF. The DNA for the CDR3 is TGTGCCAGCAGCGCTACAGGGGGCAGCACCGGGGAGCTGTTTTTT.

This clonotype was found many times. This chain links TRBV5-1 with TRBJ2-7; perhaps TRBD2 as D (5 bases). Trimming stripped 0 bases from V and 1 base from J, with 11 bases between. This CDR3 has 15 residues. Germline V lookup: CDR1 SGHRS, CDR2 YFSETQ. The CDR3 reads CASSLVLGKSYEQYF. The CDR3 DNA reads as TGCGCCAGCAGCTTGGTACTAGGGAAGTCCTACGAGCAGTACTTC.

This clonotype was observed at least ten times. The chain has TRBV7-9 and TRBJ1-5, with 9 positions matching TRBD1. V was pared by 4 bases and J by 7 bases, with 8 bases of the junction left unmatched. Looked up from germline, CDR1 is SEHNR and CDR2 is FQNEAQ (reference sequence). This CDR3 region has 15 residues. The CDR3 protein is CASSSQGALGQPQHF. The CDR3 DNA reads TGTGCCAGCAGCTCACAGGGGGCCTTAGGACAGCCCCAGCATTTT.

This clonotype was seen ten or more times. The rearrangement uses TRBV28 and TRBJ2-7; D assignment may be TRBD1 or TRBD2 (5 bases each). The V and J ends lost 5 bases and 6 bases respectively, with 11 bases between them. The CDR3 covers 12 residues. Germline V gives CDR1 MDHEN, CDR2 SYDVKM. The CDR3 loop is CASSLGTGEQYF. Written as DNA, the CDR3 is TGTGCCAGCAGTCTCGGGACGGGCGAGCAGTACTTC.

This sequence joins TRBV15 and TRBJ1-1, with D maybe TRBD1 (6 bases). V lost 1 base, J lost 3 bases, and 9 bases lay in between. The CDR3 extends over 14 amino acids. From germline, CDR1 is LNHNV and CDR2 YYDKDF (reference sequence). In DNA form, the CDR3 reads TGTGCCACCAGCAGAGGGGACACTCACACTGAAGCTTTCTTT. Translated: CATSRGDTHTEAFF. The full variable domain, rest sourced from reference TRBV15 and TRBJ1-1, is DAMVIQNPRYQVTQFGKPVTLSCSQTLNHNVMYWYQQKSSQAPKLLFHYYDKDFNNEADTPDNFQSRRPNTSFCFLDIRSPGLGDTAMYLCATSRGDTHTEAFFGQGTRLTVV.

At least ten counts were recorded for this clonotype. CDR3 loop: CASSEWQAVIWADTQYF. The CDR3 coding sequence is TGTGCCAGCAGCGAGTGGCAGGCGGTAATCTGGGCAGATACGCAGTATTTT. The rearrangement joins TRBV5-5 to TRBJ2-3, with D unclear. V lost 4 bases and J 4 bases, leaving 22 bases between the germline ends. The germline V gene has CDR1 SGHKS and CDR2 YYEKEE (reference sequence). The CDR3 runs to 17 residues.

Ten or more counts support this clonotype. The genes are TRBV4-2 and TRBJ2-1, with D unresolved. Between the trimmed V and J ends, which lost 4 bases and 2 bases, there was a span of 12 bases. This CDR3 has 15 amino acids. The germline V gene encodes CDR1 LGHNA and CDR2 YNFKEQ. The CDR3 nucleotides are TGTGCCAGCAGCCCCCCGGAAGAGGCCTACAATGAGCAGTTCTTC. It yields the protein CASSPPEEAYNEQFF.

There are many counts of this clonotype. This rearrangement joins TRBV21-1 to TRBJ1-2. TRBV21-1 is shown as a pseudogene. CDR3 size: 18 residues. CDR3 DNA sequence: TGTGCCAGCAGCCCAGGGCCACACCTACCCTTTAGGTACTATGGCTACACCTTC. Its protein product is CASSPGPHLPFRYYGYTF.

Of note for this clonotype: This may be a read error, as it is one base from a much larger clone. The chain couples TRBV12-3 or TRBV12-4 to TRBJ2-1, with D perhaps TRBD1 (5 bases). This CDR3 region has 15 residues. CDR3 region: CAGSFRQGIVNEQFF. CDR3 coding DNA: TGTGCCGGCAGTTTCCGGCAGGGTATCGTGAATGAGCAGTTCTTC.

This clonotype was observed at least ten times. The chain employs TRBV28 and TRBJ2-7, with D perhaps given as TRBD1 or TRBD2 (5 bases each). V lost 5 bases to trimming and J lost 0 bases, with 29 bases between them. The CDR3 contains 20 residues. Germline V gene lookup returns CDR1 MDHEN and CDR2 SYDVKM. CDR3 sequence reads: CASSPTNNRPGGKPSYEQYF. CDR3 in DNA: TGTGCCAGCAGTCCGACGAACAACCGTCCTGGGGGAAAGCCCTCCTACGAGCAGTACTTC.

This chain connects TRBV6-5 to TRBJ2-5; 10 bases agree with TRBD1. Germline values: CDR1 MNHEY, CDR2 SVGAGI. This CDR3 is 15 amino acids long. The J segment lost 4 bases and the V segment lost 3 bases, leaving 5 bases of the junction unmatched. CDR3 in amino acids: CASSYYGQGGETQYF. The CDR3 DNA reads as TGTGCCAGCAGTTATTACGGACAGGGGGGAGAGACCCAGTACTTC.

This clonotype was observed at least ten times. The rearrangement links TRBV12-3 or TRBV12-4 to TRBJ1-5; 10 bases are a match to TRBD1. The CDR3 runs 16 residues. V was clipped by 7 bases and J by 5 bases; unmatched bases: 11. In DNA form, the CDR3 reads TGTGCCAGCAAGGCGACAGGGGGCGAATTTTATCAGCCCCAGCATTTT. Translation gives CASKATGGEFYQPQHF.

This clonotype has a single count. The chain is built from TRBV19 and TRBJ2-3, with D uncertain. Germline loops: CDR1 LNHDA, CDR2 SQIVND (reference sequence). V was clipped by 3 bases and J by 4 bases, with 11 bases between them. The CDR3 has 14 residues. The CDR3 coding sequence is TGTGCCAGTAGTATTGGTCACGCAGCAGATACGCAGTATTTT. It yields the protein CASSIGHAADTQYF.

The V and J genes are TRBV2 and TRBJ2-4; D not resolved. Germline lookup yields CDR1 SNHLY and CDR2 FYNNEI. The CDR3 length is 14 residues. Trimming stripped 4 bases from V and 6 bases from J, with 13 bases between. The CDR3 DNA reads TGTGCCAGCAGTGTGACCCCAGTGGGAAACATTCAGTACTTC. Translating it yields CASSVTPVGNIQYF.

This clonotype was seen repeatedly, ten times or more. The chain recombines TRBV7-8 with TRBJ2-7; possibly TRBD2 for D (5 bases). Trimming removed 3 bases from V and 8 bases from J, with 8 bases in between. Germline values: CDR1 SGHVS, CDR2 FQNEAQ. This CDR3 region has 11 residues. The CDR3: CASSLTGKQYF. CDR3 coding DNA: TGTGCCAGCAGCTTGACCGGGAAGCAGTACTTC.

Ten or more counts support this clonotype. This rearrangement joins TRBV20-1 to TRBJ2-5; 7 positions match TRBD1. V was pared by 5 bases and J by 1 base, with 4 bases of the junction left unmatched. Per the germline V gene, CDR1 is DFQATT and CDR2 is SNEGSKA (reference sequence). The CDR3 spans 13 residues. In nucleotides, the CDR3 is TGCAGTGCTGACAGGGAGCCCCAAGAGACCCAGTACTTC. Protein sequence: CSADREPQETQYF.

This clonotype was seen at least ten times. CDR3 sequence (DNA): TGTGCCAGCAGCTTCTGGGCCAGCTCCTACGAGCAGTACTTC. Translated: CASSFWASSYEQYF. The V gene is TRBV7-8, the J gene TRBJ2-7; D gene unclear. Trimming shortened V by 3 bases and J by 0 bases, and 9 bases separated the two germline ends. Germline V gene lookup returns CDR1 SGHVS and CDR2 FQNEAQ. CDR3 length: 14 amino acids.

This clonotype was detected ten times or more. The chain combines TRBV3-1 with TRBJ2-2; a weak D match, TRBD2 (5 bases). CDR1 and CDR2 (germline): LGHDT, YNNKEL (reference sequence). Between the trimmed V and J ends, which lost 0 bases and 5 bases, there was a span of 10 bases. This CDR3 contains 15 residues. In DNA form, the CDR3 reads TGTGCCAGCAGCCAAGAGGGCAGACTAACCGGGGAGCTGTTTTTT. This translates into CASSQEGRLTGELFF.

This clonotype came up many times. The rearrangement uses TRBV20-1 and TRBJ2-5; the D is unclear. This CDR3 is 8 amino acids long. V was clipped by 7 bases and J by 6 bases, with 3 bases between them. From germline, CDR1 is DFQATT and CDR2 SNEGSKA (reference sequence). The CDR3 DNA follows: TGCAGTGGACAGACCCAGTACTTC. It is translated as CSGQTQYF.

This clonotype was counted between two and nine times. V is TRBV29-1 and J is TRBJ2-3; 8 positions match TRBD2. CDR3 length: 13 amino acids. Germline loops: CDR1 SQVTM, CDR2 ANQGSEA. V shed 4 bases, J shed 2 bases, and the junction held 2 bases outside the gene matches. This chain's CDR3 is CSVVGGATDTQYF. DNA for the CDR3: TGCAGCGTTGTCGGGGGGGCCACAGATACGCAGTATTTT.

The rearrangement links TRBV7-9 to TRBJ2-7; possibly TRBD2 for D (7 bases). The CDR3 covers 13 residues. Germline values: CDR1 SEHNR, CDR2 FQNEAQ (reference sequence). V dropped 4 bases and J dropped 7 bases, with 14 bases sitting between them. CDR3 sequence reads: CASSSRGPVEQYF. DNA for the CDR3: TGTGCCAGCAGCTCGCGGGGGCCCGTAGAGCAGTACTTC.

This clonotype was seen a handful of times. This sequence joins TRBV9 and TRBJ1-2, with D maybe TRBD1 (6 bases). This CDR3 region has 15 residues. Trimming took off 0 bases at V and 7 bases at J, with 16 bases between the two ends. The V gene's germline CDR1 is SGDLS and CDR2 YYNGEE. CDR3 sequence: CASSVARPGVAGYTF. CDR3 DNA sequence: TGTGCCAGCAGCGTAGCTCGGCCAGGGGTTGCTGGCTACACCTTC.